The 9 T cell receptor beta chains listed next were all sequenced from one sample in a study of blood T cell repertoires in COVID-19. TCRdb's copy holds only in-frame clones and misses some; the assay was immunoSEQ multiplex PCR. Of fewer than 40,000 clones in the sample, more than 65% were seen once. The sequenced material came from peripheral blood. These TCRs come from a man aged 70 or older with COVID-19, enrolled during active disease.

The chain carries TRBV28 and TRBJ1-6; 9 bases match TRBD1. The ends lost 5 bases at V and 1 base at J; junction bases unmatched: 6. Germline-derived CDR1 and CDR2 are MDHEN and SYDVKM. CDR3 length: 17 residues. In nucleotides, the CDR3 is TGTGCCAGCAGTCAAGAACAGGGGGCGTCCTATAATTCACCCCTCCACTTT. Protein product: CASSQEQGASYNSPLHF.

This clone was found a few times. The chain is built from TRBV11-3 and TRBJ1-1; maybe TRBD1 (6 bases). The CDR3 has 13 amino acids. Germline assignment: CDR1 SGHNT and CDR2 YENEEA. Trimming shortened V by 6 bases and J by 3 bases, and 11 bases separated the two germline ends. The CDR3 nucleotides are TGTGCCAGCAGTCCGGACAGATACACTGAAGCTTTCTTT. Its translation: CASSPDRYTEAFF.

The rearrangement uses TRBV19 and TRBJ2-1, with 13 nucleotides matching TRBD2. Germline assignment: CDR1 LNHDA and CDR2 SQIVND (reference sequence). This CDR3 comprises 18 residues. The ends lost 8 bases at V and 5 bases at J; junction bases unmatched: 15. The CDR3 reads CASALGTSGTKYNNEQFF. In DNA, the CDR3 is TGTGCCAGTGCGCTTGGGACTAGCGGGACTAAATATAACAATGAGCAGTTCTTC.

This chain links TRBV30 with TRBJ1-5; TRBD1 agrees at 9 bases. The CDR3 consists of 13 residues. Germline V CDR1 and CDR2: GTSNPN, SVGIG (reference sequence). J gave up 11 bases and V 1 base, and 6 bases lay outside the gene matches. This chain's CDR3 is CAWSEGTGWAQHF. In DNA form, the CDR3 reads TGTGCCTGGAGTGAGGGGACAGGGTGGGCCCAGCATTTT.

Here the CDR3 reads CASSQDRGRNFGNTIYF. The DNA of the CDR3 is TGTGCCAGCAGCCAGGACAGGGGGCGGAACTTTGGAAACACCATATATTTT. The V gene is TRBV5-5, the J gene TRBJ1-3; 11 nucleotides line up with TRBD1. The CDR3 runs to 17 residues. The V segment lost 4 bases and the J segment 3 bases; nucleotides outside the gene matches: 9. CDR1 is SGHKS, CDR2 YYEKEE, per germline (reference sequence).

The V gene is TRBV6-2 or TRBV6-3, the J gene TRBJ2-7; 10 nucleotides line up with TRBD1. The germline CDR1 and CDR2 sequences are MNHEY and SVGEGT. There are 16 residues in the CDR3. V lost 1 base, J lost 5 bases, and 8 bases stayed unmatched. The CDR3, as DNA: TGTGCCAGCAGTTACTTCACGGGACAGGGGTATCACGAGCAGTACTTC. Its translation is CASSYFTGQGYHEQYF.

CDR3 in amino acids: CASSARTSGPYEQYF. The CDR3 bases are TGTGCCAGCAGCGCGCGGACTAGCGGCCCCTACGAGCAGTACTTC. The rearrangement links TRBV7-2 to TRBJ2-7; 10 positions match TRBD2. Germline assignment: CDR1 SGHTA and CDR2 FQGNSA. Trimming removed 5 bases from V and 2 bases from J; junction bases left unmatched: 6. CDR3 length: 15 residues.

This clone was picked up one time. The CDR3 is CASRSGTQNTEAFF. CDR3 DNA: TGTGCCAGCAGATCAGGGACACAGAACACTGAAGCTTTCTTT. The chain carries TRBV27 and TRBJ1-1, with a possible D match to TRBD1 (6 bases). CDR3 size: 14 residues. V gave up 6 bases and J gave up 1 base, with 12 bases separating them. Per the germline V gene, CDR1 is MNHEY and CDR2 is SMNVEV (reference sequence).

This rearrangement joins TRBV14 to TRBJ1-6; D call uncertain. CDR3 length: 17 residues. Trimming took off 2 bases at V and 0 bases at J, with 11 bases between the two ends. Germline lookup yields CDR1 SGHDN and CDR2 FVKESK. CDR3 DNA sequence: TGTGCCAGCAGCCAACGGCGGGCTCGCTCCTATAATTCACCCCTCCACTTT. Translation gives CASSQRRARSYNSPLHF.